This T cell receptor beta chain was recovered during a study of lymphopenia after photon versus proton radiotherapy. Method: immunoSEQ multiplex PCR; TCRdb's copy keeps in-frame clones and lacks some. The table has about 24,000 clones, 85% seen once. Regarding this clone: The antigen remains unidentified.

Study findings and constraints: Post-nadir diversity loss with photons came from oligoclonal expansion, particularly CD8+ Temra cells. Proton therapy kept repertoires fairly stable, unlike photons, which gained effector/memory cells. In patients who died, overall survival fell as post-nadir TCR diversity dropped more.

CDR1 and CDR2 from the germline V gene are SNHLY and FYNNEI. The CDR3 length is 15 residues. V gave up 1 base and J gave up 2 bases, with 8 bases separating them. The V and J genes are TRBV2 and TRBJ1-4, with D hard to call. The sample consisted of peripheral blood, taken from a patient treated with photon-based radiotherapy. This sequence originates from a man aged 55 to 70 with pancreatic cancer. The CDR3 sequence is CASSEVRGTNEKLFF. For the CDR3, the DNA is TGTGCCAGCAGTGAAGTAAGAGGGACTAATGAAAAACTGTTTTTT.